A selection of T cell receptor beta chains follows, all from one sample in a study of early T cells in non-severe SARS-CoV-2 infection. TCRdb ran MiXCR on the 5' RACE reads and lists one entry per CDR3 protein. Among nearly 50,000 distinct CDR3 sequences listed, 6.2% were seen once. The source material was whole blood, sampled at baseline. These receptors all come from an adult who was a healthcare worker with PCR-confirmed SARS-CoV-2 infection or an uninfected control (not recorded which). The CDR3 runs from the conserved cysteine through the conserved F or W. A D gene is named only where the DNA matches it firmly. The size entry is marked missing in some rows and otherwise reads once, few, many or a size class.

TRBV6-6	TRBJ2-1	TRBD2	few	TGTGCCAGCAGTCAAGCACGCCCTAGCGGGAGGAATGAGCAGTTCTTC	CASSQARPSGRNEQFF
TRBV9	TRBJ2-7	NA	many	TGTGCCAGCAGCGCCCCGGGGTCCTCCTACGAGCAGTACTTC	CASSAPGSSYEQYF
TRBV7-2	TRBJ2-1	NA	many	TGTGCCAGCAGCCTATTCATCGCGAATGAGCAGTTCTTC	CASSLFIANEQFF
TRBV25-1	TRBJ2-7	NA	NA	TGTGCCAGCACCATAGGGGGGAGCGAGCAGTACTTC	CASTIGGSEQYF
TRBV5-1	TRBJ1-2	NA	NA	TGCGCCAGCAGCTTGGACAGCAACTATGGCTACACCTTC	CASSLDSNYGYTF
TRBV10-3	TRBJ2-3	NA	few	TGTGCCATCAGTGATAGGGATACGCAGTATTTT	CAISDRDTQYF
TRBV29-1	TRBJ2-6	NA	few	TGCAGCGTTGCCCAAACTGGGGCCAACGTCCTGACTTTC	CSVAQTGANVLTF
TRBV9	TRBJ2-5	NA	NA	TGTGCCAGCAGCGTAGGGGGTCCTCAAGAGACCCAGTACTTC	CASSVGGPQETQYF
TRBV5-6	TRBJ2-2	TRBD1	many	TGTGCCAGCAGCTTGGTGGGCAGGGGGCCCGTAGATCGAACCGGGGAGCTGTTTTTT	CASSLVGRGPVDRTGELFF
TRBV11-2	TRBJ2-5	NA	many	TGTGCCAGCAGCTTAGTACTCCAAGAGACCCAGTACTTC	CASSLVLQETQYF